This paragraph covers one T cell receptor (beta chain) sequence. This entry is derived from a study of T cell responses to AZD1222 COVID-19 vaccine. This CDR3 is 13 amino acids long. Trimming removed 1 base at V and 4 bases at J, with 7 bases between. Germline CDR1 SNHLY, CDR2 FYNNEI. Profiled with immunoSEQ multiplex PCR; TCRdb holds only in-frame clones, not every one. Of under 70,000 clones in the sample, around three quarters are singletons; the top ten hold about 14%. The TCR was taken from an adult in good health. The J gene is TRBJ1-2, the V gene TRBV2, with a weak D call TRBD1 (5 bases). Sequenced material: peripheral blood, taken on day 0 of AZD1222 vaccination. CDR3 in DNA: TGTGCCAGCAGTGAAGGCACAGGCTATGGCTACACCTTC. This encodes CASSEGTGYGYTF.